Presented here are 5 T cell receptor beta chains from one specimen sequenced in a study of cytotoxic CD8 clonotypes in ibrutinib-treated CLL. Assay used: immunoSEQ multiplex PCR; TCRdb lists only in-frame clones, some missing. Altogether nearly 300,000 clones are present, about 72% being singletons, with the ten largest covering about 5.3%. The starting material was PBMCs, obtained at disease progression, from a patient treated with ibrutinib. The receptors shown here come from a human donor with chronic lymphocytic leukemia.

The chain couples TRBV4-2 to TRBJ2-2, with 9 bases that match TRBD1. Germline assignment: CDR1 LGHNA and CDR2 YNFKEQ. This CDR3 spans 16 amino acids. V was clipped by 0 bases and J by 8 bases; unmatched bases: 7. The CDR3 is CASSQDHRTGVGELFF. DNA of the CDR3: TGTGCCAGCAGCCAAGATCATAGGACAGGGGTAGGGGAGCTGTTTTTT.

This chain links TRBV18 with TRBJ2-7, with a possible D match to TRBD1 (5 bases). The germline V gene encodes CDR1 KGHSH and CDR2 LQKENI. The CDR3 length is 12 residues. V dropped 4 bases and J dropped 6 bases, with 10 bases sitting between them. This CDR3 is CASSRQGGEQYF. CDR3 nucleotides: TGTGCCAGCTCACGGCAGGGTGGCGAGCAGTACTTC. The full variable domain, its missing parts supplied by reference TRBV18 and TRBJ2-7, is NAGVMQNPRHLVRRRGQEARLRCSPMKGHSHVYWYRQLPEEGLKFMVYLQKENIIDESGMPKERFSAEFPKEGPSILRIQQVVRGDSAAYFCASSRQGGEQYFGPGTRLTVT.

The rearrangement uses TRBV9 and TRBJ2-7; TRBD1 agrees at 7 bases. Losses at the gene ends were 4 bases for V and 5 bases for J; bases not matched to a gene: 12. CDR3 length: 15 amino acids. Germline assignment: CDR1 SGDLS and CDR2 YYNGEE. This chain's CDR3 is CASSLSPGQYHEQYF. The CDR3 nucleotides read TGTGCCAGCAGCCTATCCCCGGGACAGTACCACGAGCAGTACTTC.

This clone was counted a few times. The rearrangement uses TRBV5-1 and TRBJ1-2, with D possibly TRBD1 on 6 matching bases. The CDR3 totals 12 residues. The germline gives CDR1 SGHRS, CDR2 YFSETQ. Trimming stripped 4 bases from V and 8 bases from J, with 12 bases between. In DNA, the CDR3 is TGCGCCAGCAGCCTCAGGGGATCGGGCTACACCTTC. Its protein is CASSLRGSGYTF.

The rearrangement joins TRBV7-9 to TRBJ2-7; D remains ambiguous. With 6 bases removed from V and 5 bases from J, the gap between germline ends came to 8 bases. The germline V gene encodes CDR1 SEHNR and CDR2 FQNEAQ (reference sequence). There are 11 residues in the CDR3. The CDR3 nucleotides read TGTGCCAGCAGGCTCGTCCACGAGCAGTACTTC. Its protein product is CASRLVHEQYF.